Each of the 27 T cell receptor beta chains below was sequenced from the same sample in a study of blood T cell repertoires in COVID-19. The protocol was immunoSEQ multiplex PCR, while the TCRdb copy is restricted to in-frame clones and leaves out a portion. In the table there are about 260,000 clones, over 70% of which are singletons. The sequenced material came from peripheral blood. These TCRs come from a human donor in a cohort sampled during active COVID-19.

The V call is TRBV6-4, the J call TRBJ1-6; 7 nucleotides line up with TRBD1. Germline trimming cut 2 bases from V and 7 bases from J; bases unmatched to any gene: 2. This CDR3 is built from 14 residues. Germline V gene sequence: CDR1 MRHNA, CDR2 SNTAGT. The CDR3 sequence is CASSDRGPNSPLHF. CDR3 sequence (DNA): TGTGCCAGCAGTGACAGGGGGCCGAATTCACCCCTCCACTTT.

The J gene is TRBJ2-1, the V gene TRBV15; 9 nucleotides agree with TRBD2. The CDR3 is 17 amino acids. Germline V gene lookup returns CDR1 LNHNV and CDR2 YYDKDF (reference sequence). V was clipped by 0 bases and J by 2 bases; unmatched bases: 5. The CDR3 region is CATSRDWASGAYNEQFF. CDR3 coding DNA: TGTGCCACCAGCAGAGATTGGGCTAGCGGGGCCTACAATGAGCAGTTCTTC.

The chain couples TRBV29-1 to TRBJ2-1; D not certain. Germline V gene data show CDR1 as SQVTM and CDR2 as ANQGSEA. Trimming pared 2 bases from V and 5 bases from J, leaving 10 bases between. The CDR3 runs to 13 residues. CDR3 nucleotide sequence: TGCAGCGTTGAACTCCAAACAAACAATGAGCAGTTCTTC. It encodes CSVELQTNNEQFF.

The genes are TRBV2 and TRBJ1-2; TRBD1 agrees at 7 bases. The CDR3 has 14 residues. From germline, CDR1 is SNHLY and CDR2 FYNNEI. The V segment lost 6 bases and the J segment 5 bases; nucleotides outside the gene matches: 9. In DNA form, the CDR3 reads TGTGCCAGCAGCCGGGACAGAGACCTATATGGCTACACCTTC. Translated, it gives CASSRDRDLYGYTF.

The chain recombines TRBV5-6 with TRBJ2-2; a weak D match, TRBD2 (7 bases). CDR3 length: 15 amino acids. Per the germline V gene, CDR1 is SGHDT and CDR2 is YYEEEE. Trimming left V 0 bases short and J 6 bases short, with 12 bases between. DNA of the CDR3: TGTGCCAGCAGCTTGGGCGGGGGCTGGGCCGGGGAGCTGTTTTTT. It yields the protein CASSLGGGWAGELFF.

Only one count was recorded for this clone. CDR3 sequence: CASSAPNATLEETQYF. The CDR3, as DNA: TGTGCCAGCAGCGCCCCTAACGCGACTCTTGAAGAGACCCAGTACTTC. The chain links TRBV9 to TRBJ2-5; D gene unclear. Germline assignment: CDR1 SGDLS and CDR2 YYNGEE. The CDR3 is made up of 16 amino acids. V lost 3 bases, J lost 3 bases, and 18 bases lay in between.

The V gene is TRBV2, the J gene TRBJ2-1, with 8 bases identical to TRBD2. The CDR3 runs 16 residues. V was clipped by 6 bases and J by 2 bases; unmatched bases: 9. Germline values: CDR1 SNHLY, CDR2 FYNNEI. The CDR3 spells CASRREGRLTYNEQFF. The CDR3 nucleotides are TGTGCCAGCAGACGGGAGGGCAGACTTACCTACAATGAGCAGTTCTTC.

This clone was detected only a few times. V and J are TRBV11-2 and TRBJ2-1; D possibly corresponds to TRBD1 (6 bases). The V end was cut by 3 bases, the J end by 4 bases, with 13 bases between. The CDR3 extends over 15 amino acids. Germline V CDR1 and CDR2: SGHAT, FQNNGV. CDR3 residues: CASSLIRGEYNEQFF. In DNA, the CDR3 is TGTGCCAGCAGCTTGATCAGGGGCGAATACAATGAGCAGTTCTTC.

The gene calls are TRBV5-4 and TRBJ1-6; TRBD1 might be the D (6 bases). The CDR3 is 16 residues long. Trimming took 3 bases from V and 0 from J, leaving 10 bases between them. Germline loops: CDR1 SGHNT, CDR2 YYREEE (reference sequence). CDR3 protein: CASSSGQSSYNSPLHF. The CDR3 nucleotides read TGTGCCAGCAGCTCCGGACAGAGCTCCTATAATTCACCCCTCCACTTT.

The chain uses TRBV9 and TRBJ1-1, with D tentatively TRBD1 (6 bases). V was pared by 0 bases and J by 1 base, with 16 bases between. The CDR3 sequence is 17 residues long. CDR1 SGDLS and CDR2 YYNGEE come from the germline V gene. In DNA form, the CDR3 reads TGTGCCAGCAGCGTAGGCCCAGGGGTAACAAAGAACACTGAAGCTTTCTTT. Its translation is CASSVGPGVTKNTEAFF.

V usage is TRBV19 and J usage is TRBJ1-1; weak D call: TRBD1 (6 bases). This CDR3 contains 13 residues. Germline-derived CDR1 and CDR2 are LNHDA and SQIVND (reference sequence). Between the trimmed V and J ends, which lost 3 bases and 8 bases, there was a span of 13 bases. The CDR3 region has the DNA TGTGCCAGTAGTATGAGGACGGGACAAGAAGCTTTCTTT. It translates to CASSMRTGQEAFF.

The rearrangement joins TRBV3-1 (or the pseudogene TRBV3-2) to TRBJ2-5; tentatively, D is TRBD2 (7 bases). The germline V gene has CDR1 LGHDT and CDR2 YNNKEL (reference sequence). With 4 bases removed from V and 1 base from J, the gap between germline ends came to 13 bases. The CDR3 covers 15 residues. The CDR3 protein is CASSPGRGAQETQYF. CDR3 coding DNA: TGTGCCAGCAGCCCGGGACGGGGGGCCCAAGAGACCCAGTACTTC.

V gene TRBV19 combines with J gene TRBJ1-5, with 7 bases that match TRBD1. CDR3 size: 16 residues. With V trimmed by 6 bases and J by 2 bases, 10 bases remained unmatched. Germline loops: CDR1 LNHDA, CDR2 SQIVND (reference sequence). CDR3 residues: CASSRHRGEGNQPQHF. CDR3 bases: TGTGCCAGTAGCCGCCACAGGGGAGAGGGCAATCAGCCCCAGCATTTT.

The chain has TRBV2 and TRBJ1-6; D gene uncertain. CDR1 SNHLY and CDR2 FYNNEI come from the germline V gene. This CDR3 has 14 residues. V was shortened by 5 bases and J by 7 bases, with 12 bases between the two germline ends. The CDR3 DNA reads TGTGCCAGCAGTCGTCCGCCTGGCAATTCACCCCTCCACTTT. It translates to CASSRPPGNSPLHF.

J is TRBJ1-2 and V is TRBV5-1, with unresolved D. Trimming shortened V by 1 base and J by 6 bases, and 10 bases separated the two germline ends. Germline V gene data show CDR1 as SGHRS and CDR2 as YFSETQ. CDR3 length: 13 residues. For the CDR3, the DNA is TGCGCCAGCAGCTTGAGCGAAGTCGATGGCTACACCTTC. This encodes CASSLSEVDGYTF.

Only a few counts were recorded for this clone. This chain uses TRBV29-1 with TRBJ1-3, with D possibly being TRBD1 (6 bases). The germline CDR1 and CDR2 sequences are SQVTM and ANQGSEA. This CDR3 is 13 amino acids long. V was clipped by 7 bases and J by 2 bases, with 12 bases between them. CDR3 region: CSAKAGAGNTIYF. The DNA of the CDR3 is TGCAGCGCGAAGGCAGGGGCTGGAAACACCATATATTTT.

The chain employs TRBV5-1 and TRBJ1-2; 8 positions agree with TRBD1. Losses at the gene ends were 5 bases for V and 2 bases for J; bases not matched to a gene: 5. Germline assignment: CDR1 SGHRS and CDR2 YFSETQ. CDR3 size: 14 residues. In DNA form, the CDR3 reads TGCGCCAGCAGACTATCAGGGGGCAACTATGGCTACACCTTC. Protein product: CASRLSGGNYGYTF.

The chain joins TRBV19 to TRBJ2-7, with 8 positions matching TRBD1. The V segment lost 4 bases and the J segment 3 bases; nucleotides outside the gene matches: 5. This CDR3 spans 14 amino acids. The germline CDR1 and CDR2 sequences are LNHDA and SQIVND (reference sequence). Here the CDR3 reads CASSTGQGGYEQYF. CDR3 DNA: TGTGCCAGTAGTACCGGACAGGGAGGCTACGAGCAGTACTTC.

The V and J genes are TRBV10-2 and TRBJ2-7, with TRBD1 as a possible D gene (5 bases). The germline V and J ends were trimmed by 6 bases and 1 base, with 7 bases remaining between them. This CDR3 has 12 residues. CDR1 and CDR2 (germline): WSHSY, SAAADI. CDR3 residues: CASRKGSYEQYF. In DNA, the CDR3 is TGCGCCAGCAGGAAGGGGTCCTACGAGCAGTACTTC.

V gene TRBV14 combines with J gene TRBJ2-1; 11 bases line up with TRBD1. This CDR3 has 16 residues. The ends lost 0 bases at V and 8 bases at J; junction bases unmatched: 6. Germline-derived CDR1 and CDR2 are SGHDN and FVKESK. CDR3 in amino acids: CASSQDWTGGRDEQFF. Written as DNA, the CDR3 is TGTGCCAGCAGCCAAGACTGGACAGGGGGCAGGGATGAGCAGTTCTTC.

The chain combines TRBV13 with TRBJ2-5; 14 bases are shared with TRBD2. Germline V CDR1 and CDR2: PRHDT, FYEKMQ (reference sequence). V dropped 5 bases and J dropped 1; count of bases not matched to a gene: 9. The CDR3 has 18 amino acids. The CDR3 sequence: CASSPRTSGGIPQETQYF. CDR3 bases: TGTGCCAGCAGCCCTAGGACTAGCGGGGGGATCCCCCAAGAGACCCAGTACTTC.

CDR3 in DNA: TGTGCCAGCAGCTTTACAAACCCGTTCCCGGTGGCAGGCACCGGGGAGCTGTTTTTT. It yields the protein CASSFTNPFPVAGTGELFF. The chain carries TRBV7-9 and TRBJ2-2; no reliable D call. The CDR3 sequence is 19 residues long. Germline V CDR1 and CDR2: SEHNR, FQNEAQ (reference sequence). With 3 bases removed from V and 4 bases from J, the gap between germline ends came to 24 bases.

The CDR3 nucleotides are TGTGCCAGCAAGGGATCCGGGGGAAGTAGCTCCTATAATTCACCCCTCCACTTT. The encoded protein is CASKGSGGSSSYNSPLHF. The rearrangement joins TRBV2 to TRBJ1-6, with D perhaps TRBD1 (5 bases). Deletions cut 7 bases from V and 0 bases from J, with 19 bases between. The germline V gene has CDR1 SNHLY and CDR2 FYNNEI. This CDR3 region has 18 residues.

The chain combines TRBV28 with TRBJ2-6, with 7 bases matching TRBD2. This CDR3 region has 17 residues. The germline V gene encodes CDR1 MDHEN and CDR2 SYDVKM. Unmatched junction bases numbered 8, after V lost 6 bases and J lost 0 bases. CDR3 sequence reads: CASRGGTPGSGANVLTF. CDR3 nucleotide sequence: TGTGCCAGCAGGGGGGGGACCCCTGGCTCTGGGGCCAACGTCCTGACTTTC. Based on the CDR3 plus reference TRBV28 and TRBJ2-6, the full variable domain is DVKVTQSSRYLVKRTGEKVFLECVQDMDHENMFWYRQDPGLGLRLIYFSYDVKMKEKGDIPEGYSVSREKKERFSLILESASTNQTSMYLCASRGGTPGSGANVLTFGAGSRLTVL.

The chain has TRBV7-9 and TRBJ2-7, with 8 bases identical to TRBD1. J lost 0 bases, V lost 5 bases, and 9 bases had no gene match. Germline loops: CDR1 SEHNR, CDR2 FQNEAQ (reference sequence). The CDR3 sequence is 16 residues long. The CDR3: CASSRKGQASSYEQYF. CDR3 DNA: TGTGCCAGCAGCCGGAAGGGACAGGCGAGCTCCTACGAGCAGTACTTC.

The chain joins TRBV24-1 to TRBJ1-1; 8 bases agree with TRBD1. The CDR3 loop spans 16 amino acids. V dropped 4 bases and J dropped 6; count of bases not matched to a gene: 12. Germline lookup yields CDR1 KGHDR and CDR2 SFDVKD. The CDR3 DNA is TGTGCCACCAGTGACTCCAATGGACAGGGAGGCGCTGAAGCTTTCTTT. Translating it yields CATSDSNGQGGAEAFF.

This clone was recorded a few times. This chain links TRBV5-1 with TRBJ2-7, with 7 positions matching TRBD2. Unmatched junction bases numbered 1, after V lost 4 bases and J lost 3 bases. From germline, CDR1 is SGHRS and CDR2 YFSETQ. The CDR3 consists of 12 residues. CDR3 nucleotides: TGCGCCAGCAGCACGGGGGGCTACGAGCAGTACTTC. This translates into CASSTGGYEQYF.